These T cell receptor beta chains were read from a single sample in a study of cytomegalovirus exposure and HLA in healthy donors. Sequencing used immunoSEQ multiplex PCR; TCRdb keeps in-frame clones, though not all of them. The sample shows some 130,000 clones, around 63% of them seen only once. Material: PBMCs. The receptors come from a human donor in good health. Each CDR3 is given with its conserved first and last residue. Each record gives: J gene, clone size, D gene, V gene, CDR3 DNA, CDR3 protein. The D gene is left open where the match is weak. Not every row has a clone size; where given, it reads once, few, many or a size class.

J: TRBJ1-3; size: NA; D: NA; V: TRBV27; DNA: TGTGCCAGCAGTTTACAGGGCTCTGGAAACACCATATATTTT; CDR3: CASSLQGSGNTIYF
J: TRBJ2-7; size: NA; D: TRBD1; V: TRBV6-1; DNA: TGTGCCAGCAGTGAGCCGGGACAGGCCTACGAGCAGTACTTC; CDR3: CASSEPGQAYEQYF
J: TRBJ2-7; size: NA; D: TRBD2; V: TRBV29-1; DNA: TGCAGCGTGGGGGGGACCTTAGGCTACGAGCAGTACTTC; CDR3: CSVGGTLGYEQYF
J: TRBJ1-4; size: NA; D: TRBD1; V: TRBV9; DNA: TGTGCCAGCAGCTCCCGGACAGGCTTAAGTGAAAAACTGTTTTTT; CDR3: CASSSRTGLSEKLFF
J: TRBJ2-1; size: NA; D: TRBD2; V: TRBV5-8; DNA: TGTGCCAGCAGCTTGGACTTCCGTGCGGGAGGGGGGTACAATGAGCAGTTCTTC; CDR3: CASSLDFRAGGGYNEQFF
J: TRBJ1-5; size: NA; D: TRBD1; V: TRBV4-1; DNA: TGCGCCAGCAGCCAAGGGACAGGGGGCTTGCGTAGCAATCAGCCCCAGCATTTT; CDR3: CASSQGTGGLRSNQPQHF
J: TRBJ2-5; size: NA; D: TRBD2; V: TRBV29-1; DNA: TGCAGCGTTGAAGGTACTAGCGGGAGGGAGACCCAGTACTTC; CDR3: CSVEGTSGRETQYF
J: TRBJ2-7; size: few; D: NA; V: TRBV18; DNA: TGTGCCAGCTCACGAAGTCTTAGCGAAACCTACGAGCAGTACTTC; CDR3: CASSRSLSETYEQYF
J: TRBJ2-2; size: NA; D: NA; V: TRBV12-5; DNA: TGTGCTAGTGGCCCCACGGGGGCCGGGGAGCTGTTTTTT; CDR3: CASGPTGAGELFF
J: TRBJ2-1; size: NA; D: NA; V: TRBV13; DNA: TGTGCCAGCAGCCTGAGGGTAGCGGACTACAATGAGCAGTTCTTC; CDR3: CASSLRVADYNEQFF
J: TRBJ2-1; size: few; D: TRBD2; V: TRBV6-6; DNA: TGTGCCAGCACCTTACGAGCGGGAGGCCCTTCAGGTGAGCAGTTCTTC; CDR3: CASTLRAGGPSGEQFF
J: TRBJ2-7; size: NA; D: NA; V: TRBV18; DNA: TGTGCCAGCTCACCACCGCAGGGTGGGTACGAGCAGTACTTC; CDR3: CASSPPQGGYEQYF
J: TRBJ2-7; size: few; D: TRBD1; V: TRBV4-1; DNA: TGCGCCAGCAGCCTACCGCTGCCACACCGGGACAGGGGGCTCGAGCAGTACTTC; CDR3: CASSLPLPHRDRGLEQYF
J: TRBJ1-2; size: NA; D: NA; V: TRBV5-1; DNA: TGCGCCAGCAGCCCAGACAGCCCGGGTGGCTACACCTTC; CDR3: CASSPDSPGGYTF
J: TRBJ2-1; size: NA; D: TRBD2; V: TRBV7-9; DNA: TGTGCCAGCAGCCCCGGGCTAGCGGTGTACAATGAGCAGTTCTTC; CDR3: CASSPGLAVYNEQFF
J: TRBJ2-2; size: NA; D: NA; V: TRBV2; DNA: TGTGCCAGCATCGGGTCGGCAGCAAACACCGGGGAGCTGTTTTTT; CDR3: CASIGSAANTGELFF
J: TRBJ1-2; size: NA; D: NA; V: TRBV7-9; DNA: TGTGCCAGCAGCCCCCCCTTCGCAGGGGAATATGGCTACACCTTC; CDR3: CASSPPFAGEYGYTF
J: TRBJ2-2; size: few; D: TRBD2; V: TRBV29-1; DNA: TGCAGCGTTGACGGCGGGAGTACCGGGGAGCTGTTTTTT; CDR3: CSVDGGSTGELFF
J: TRBJ1-1; size: NA; D: NA; V: TRBV7-3; DNA: TGTGCCAGCAGCCTCGCGGGGGTCGCGAACACTGAAGCTTTCTTT; CDR3: CASSLAGVANTEAFF
J: TRBJ2-7; size: NA; D: NA; V: TRBV5-1; DNA: TGCGCCAGCAGCTTCGGGGACTCCGACGAGCAGTACTTC; CDR3: CASSFGDSDEQYF
J: TRBJ2-7; size: NA; D: NA; V: TRBV4-1; DNA: TGCGCCAGCAGCCAAGGGAGGGCGGTGCTACCGGCGCGTCGGTACGAGCAGTACTTC; CDR3: CASSQGRAVLPARRYEQYF
J: TRBJ1-5; size: NA; D: NA; V: TRBV29-1; DNA: TGCAGCGTTCGTGAAGGGGATCAGCCCCAGCATTTT; CDR3: CSVREGDQPQHF